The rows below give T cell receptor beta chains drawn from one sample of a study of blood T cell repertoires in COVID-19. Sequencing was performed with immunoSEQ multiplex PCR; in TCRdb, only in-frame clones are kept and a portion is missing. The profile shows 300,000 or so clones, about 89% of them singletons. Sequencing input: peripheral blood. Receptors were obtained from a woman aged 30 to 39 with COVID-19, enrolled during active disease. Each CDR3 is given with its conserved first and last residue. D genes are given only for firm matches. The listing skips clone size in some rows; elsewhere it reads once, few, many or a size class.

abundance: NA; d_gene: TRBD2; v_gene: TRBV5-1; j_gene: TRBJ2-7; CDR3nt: TGCGCCAGCAGCTTGGGGGTGACTAGCGGGGCCTACGAGCAGTACTTC; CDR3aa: CASSLGVTSGAYEQYF
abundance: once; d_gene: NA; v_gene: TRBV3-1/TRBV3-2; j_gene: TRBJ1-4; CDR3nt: TGTGCCAGCAGCCAAGACCGAGCAACTAATGAAAAACTGTTTTTT; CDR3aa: CASSQDRATNEKLFF
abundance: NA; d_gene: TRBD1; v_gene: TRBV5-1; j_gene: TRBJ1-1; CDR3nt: TGCGCCAGCAGCTTGGCCGGACAGGGCACTGAAGCTTTCTTT; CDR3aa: CASSLAGQGTEAFF
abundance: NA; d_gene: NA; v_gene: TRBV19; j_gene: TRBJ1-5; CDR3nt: TGTGCCAGTTCTCAGGGGTTGGGGAATCAGCCCCAGCATTTT; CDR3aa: CASSQGLGNQPQHF
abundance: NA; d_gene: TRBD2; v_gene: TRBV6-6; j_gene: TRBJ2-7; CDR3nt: TGTGCCAGCAGTTTCCCCGGGACTAGCGACGAGCAGTACTTC; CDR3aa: CASSFPGTSDEQYF
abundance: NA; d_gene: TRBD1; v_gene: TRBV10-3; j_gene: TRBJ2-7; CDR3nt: TGTGCCATCAGTGAGTTTACAGGGGGCGCGTACGAGCAGTACTTC; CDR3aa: CAISEFTGGAYEQYF
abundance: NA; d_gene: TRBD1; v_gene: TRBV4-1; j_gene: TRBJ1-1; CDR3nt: TGCGCCAGCAGCCAACCAACAGGGGAGCGAGCTTTCTTT; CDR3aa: CASSQPTGERAFF
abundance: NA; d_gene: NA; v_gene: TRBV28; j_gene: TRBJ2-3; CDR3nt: TGTGCCAGCAGTTTAGCAGGGTTAGCCACAGATACGCAGTATTTT; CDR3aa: CASSLAGLATDTQYF
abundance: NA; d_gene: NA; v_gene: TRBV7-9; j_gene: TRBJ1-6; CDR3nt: TGTGCCAGCAGCTTAGTGGACAGTAATTCACTCCTCCACTTT; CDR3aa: CASSLVDSNSLLHF
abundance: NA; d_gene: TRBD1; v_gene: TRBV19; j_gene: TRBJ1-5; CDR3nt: TGTGCCAGCAGCGGACAGGGAAGCGGTCAGCCCCAGCATTTT; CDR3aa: CASSGQGSGQPQHF
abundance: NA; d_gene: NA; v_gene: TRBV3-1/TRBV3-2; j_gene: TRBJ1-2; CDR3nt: TGTGCCAGCAGCCAAGGCCTACAGGGTGGCTATGGCTACACCTTC; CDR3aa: CASSQGLQGGYGYTF
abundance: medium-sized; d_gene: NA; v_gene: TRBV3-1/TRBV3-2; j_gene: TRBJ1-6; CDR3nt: TGTGCCAGCAGCCAAGGGGCATTACCCCTCCACTTT; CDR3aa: CASSQGALPLHF
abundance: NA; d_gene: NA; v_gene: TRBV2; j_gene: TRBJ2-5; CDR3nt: TGTGCCAGCAGTGTACGGTGGCAAGAGACCCAGTACTTC; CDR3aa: CASSVRWQETQYF
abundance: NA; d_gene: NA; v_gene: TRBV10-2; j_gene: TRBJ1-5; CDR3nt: TGCGCCAGCAGTGAGGGGGGCTTGAGCAATCAGCCCCAGCATTTT; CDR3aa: CASSEGGLSNQPQHF
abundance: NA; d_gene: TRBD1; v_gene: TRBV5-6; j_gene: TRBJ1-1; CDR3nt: TGTGCCAGCAGCTTTTTGTACGGGACAGGGGCTACTGAAGCTTTCTTT; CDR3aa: CASSFLYGTGATEAFF
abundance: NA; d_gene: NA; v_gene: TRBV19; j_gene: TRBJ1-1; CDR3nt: TGTGCCAGTAACTATGGGTCGAACACTGAAGCTTTCTTT; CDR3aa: CASNYGSNTEAFF
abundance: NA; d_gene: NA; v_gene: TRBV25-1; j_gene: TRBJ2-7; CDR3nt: TGTGCCAGCAGTGAAATCAAGCGGGCGGGCTCACCGTTATACGAGCAGTACTTC; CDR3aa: CASSEIKRAGSPLYEQYF
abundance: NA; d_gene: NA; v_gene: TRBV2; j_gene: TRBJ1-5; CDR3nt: TGTGCCAGCATGCTGGACAGTCTTAATCAGCCCCAGCATTTT; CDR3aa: CASMLDSLNQPQHF
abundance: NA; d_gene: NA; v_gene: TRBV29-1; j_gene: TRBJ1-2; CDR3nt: TGCAGCGCAGAGGTAGGGGAGGCTGGCTACACCTTC; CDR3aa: CSAEVGEAGYTF
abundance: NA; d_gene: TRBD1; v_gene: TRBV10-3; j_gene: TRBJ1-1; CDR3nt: TGTGCCATCAGTCCCAGCCAGGGGGCGAACACTGAAGCTTTCTTT; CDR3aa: CAISPSQGANTEAFF
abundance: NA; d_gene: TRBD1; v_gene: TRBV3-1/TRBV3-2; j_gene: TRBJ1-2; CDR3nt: TGTGCCAGCAGCTCCCGGGACAGGGGGTACTATGGCTACACCTTC; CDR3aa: CASSSRDRGYYGYTF
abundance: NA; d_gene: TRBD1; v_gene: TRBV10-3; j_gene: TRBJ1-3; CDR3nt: TGTGCCATCAGTACCGACAGGGCGGGAGGAAACACCATATATTTT; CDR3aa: CAISTDRAGGNTIYF
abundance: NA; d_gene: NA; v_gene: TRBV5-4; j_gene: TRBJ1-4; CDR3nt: TGTGCCAGCAGCTTGGACAGGATTAGCGAAAAACTGTTTTTT; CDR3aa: CASSLDRISEKLFF
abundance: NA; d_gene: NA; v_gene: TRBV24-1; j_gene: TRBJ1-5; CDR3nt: TGTGCCACCACCGTAGGGAGAGAACACAGGGAAGCCCAGCCCCAGCATTTT; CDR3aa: CATTVGREHREAQPQHF
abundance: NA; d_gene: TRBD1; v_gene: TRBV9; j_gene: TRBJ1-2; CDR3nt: TGTGCCAGCAGCCCGCAGGGGGCCGCTAACTATGGCTACACCTTC; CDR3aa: CASSPQGAANYGYTF
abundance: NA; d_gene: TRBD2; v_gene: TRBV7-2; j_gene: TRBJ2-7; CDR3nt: TGTGCCAGCAGCACCCCGGGACTAGCGGGAGGGAACCACGAGCAGTACTTC; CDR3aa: CASSTPGLAGGNHEQYF
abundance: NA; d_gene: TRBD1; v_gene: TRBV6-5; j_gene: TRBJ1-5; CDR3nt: TGTGCCAGCAGTTCCGAGACAGGGAACAATCAGCCCCAGCATTTT; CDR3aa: CASSSETGNNQPQHF
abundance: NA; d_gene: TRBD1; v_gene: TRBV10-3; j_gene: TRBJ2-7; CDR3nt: TGTGCCATCAGACCCGGACAGGCCTACGAGCAGTACTTC; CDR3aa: CAIRPGQAYEQYF
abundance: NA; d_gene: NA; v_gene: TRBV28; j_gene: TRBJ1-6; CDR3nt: TGTGCCAGCAGCCAGGGAGGTTCACCCCTCCACTTT; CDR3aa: CASSQGGSPLHF
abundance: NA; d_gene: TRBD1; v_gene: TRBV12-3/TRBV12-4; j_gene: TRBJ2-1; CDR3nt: TGTGCCAGCAGGGGACAGTCCCATGAGCAGTTCTTC; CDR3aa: CASRGQSHEQFF
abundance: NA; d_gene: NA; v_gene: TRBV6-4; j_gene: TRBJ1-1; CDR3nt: TGTGCCAGCAGTCCGACAGGCTCTAACACTGAAGCTTTCTTT; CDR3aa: CASSPTGSNTEAFF
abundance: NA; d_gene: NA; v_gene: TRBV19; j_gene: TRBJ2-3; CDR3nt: TGTGCCAGTAGCTATGGGACCGGGGGATCAGATACGCAGTATTTT; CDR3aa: CASSYGTGGSDTQYF
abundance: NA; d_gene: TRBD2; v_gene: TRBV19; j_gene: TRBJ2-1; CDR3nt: TGTGCCAGTAGTAGGGGGGGAGCGGTCGCTGAGCAGTTCTTC; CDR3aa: CASSRGGAVAEQFF
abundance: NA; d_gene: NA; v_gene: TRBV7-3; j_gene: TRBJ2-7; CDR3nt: TGTGCCAGCAGCCCTTCCTCCGTGTCCTACGAGCAGTACTTC; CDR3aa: CASSPSSVSYEQYF
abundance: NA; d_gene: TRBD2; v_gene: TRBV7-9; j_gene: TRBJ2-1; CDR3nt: TGTGCCAGCAGCTTATCGGGACTAGCGGGTTACTCCTACAATGAGCAGTTCTTC; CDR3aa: CASSLSGLAGYSYNEQFF
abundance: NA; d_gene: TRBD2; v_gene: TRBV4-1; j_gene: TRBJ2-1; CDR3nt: TGCGCCAGCAGCCAAGGGGCAGCTAGCGGGATCAATGAGCAGTTCTTC; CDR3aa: CASSQGAASGINEQFF
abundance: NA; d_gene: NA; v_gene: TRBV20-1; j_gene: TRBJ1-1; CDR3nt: TGCAGTGCTACAGGGGCTTTCTTT; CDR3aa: CSATGAFF
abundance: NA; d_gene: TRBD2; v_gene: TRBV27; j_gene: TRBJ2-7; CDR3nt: TGTGCCAGCAGTCTGGGACTAGCCTACGAGCAGTACTTC; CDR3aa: CASSLGLAYEQYF
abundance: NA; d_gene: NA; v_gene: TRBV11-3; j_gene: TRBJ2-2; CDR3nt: TGTGCCAGCAGCTTAGGGTCCCGACGGGACACCGGGGAGCTGTTTTTT; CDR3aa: CASSLGSRRDTGELFF
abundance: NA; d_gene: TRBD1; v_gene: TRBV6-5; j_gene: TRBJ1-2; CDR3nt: TGTGCCAGCGCCGACAGGGGATATAACTATGGCTACACCTTC; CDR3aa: CASADRGYNYGYTF
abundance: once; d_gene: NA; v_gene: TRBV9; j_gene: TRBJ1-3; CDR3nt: TGTGCCAGCAAAGCGGGGGGCTCTGGAAACACCATATATTTT; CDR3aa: CASKAGGSGNTIYF
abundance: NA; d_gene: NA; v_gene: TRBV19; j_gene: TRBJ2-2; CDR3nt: TGTGCCAGTGTTGGGGCAGGGAAGAGCACCGGGGAGCTGTTTTTT; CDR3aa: CASVGAGKSTGELFF
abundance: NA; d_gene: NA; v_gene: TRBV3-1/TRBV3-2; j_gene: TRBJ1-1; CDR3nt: TGTGCCAGCAGCCAATCGGGACAGAACACTGAAGCTTTCTTT; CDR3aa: CASSQSGQNTEAFF
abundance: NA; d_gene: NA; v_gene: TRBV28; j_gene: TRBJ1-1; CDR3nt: TGTGCCAGCAGTTCTCAAACACAGGGAAACACTGAAGCTTTCTTT; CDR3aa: CASSSQTQGNTEAFF
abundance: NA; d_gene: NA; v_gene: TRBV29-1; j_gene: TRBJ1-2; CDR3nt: TGCAGCGTTGAAGATACAGTAATTGGGCTCGCATATGGCTACACCTTC; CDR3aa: CSVEDTVIGLAYGYTF
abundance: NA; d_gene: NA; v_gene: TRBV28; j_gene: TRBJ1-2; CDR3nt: TGTGCCAGCAGTTTATACAGGGAAAACTATGGCTACACCTTC; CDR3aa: CASSLYRENYGYTF